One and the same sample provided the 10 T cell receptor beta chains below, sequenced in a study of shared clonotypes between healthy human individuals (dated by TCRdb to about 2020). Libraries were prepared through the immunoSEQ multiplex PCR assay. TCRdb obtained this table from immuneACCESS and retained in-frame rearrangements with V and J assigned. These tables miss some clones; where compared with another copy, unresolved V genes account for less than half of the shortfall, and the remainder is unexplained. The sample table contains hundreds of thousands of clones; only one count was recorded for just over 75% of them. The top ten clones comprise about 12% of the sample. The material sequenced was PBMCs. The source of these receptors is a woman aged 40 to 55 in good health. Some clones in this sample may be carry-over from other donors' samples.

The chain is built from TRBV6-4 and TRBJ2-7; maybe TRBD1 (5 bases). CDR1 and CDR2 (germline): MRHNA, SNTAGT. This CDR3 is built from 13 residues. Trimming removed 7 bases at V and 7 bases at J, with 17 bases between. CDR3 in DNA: TGTGCCAGCAAGACAGTACATTCGTTAGAGCAGTACTTC. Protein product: CASKTVHSLEQYF.

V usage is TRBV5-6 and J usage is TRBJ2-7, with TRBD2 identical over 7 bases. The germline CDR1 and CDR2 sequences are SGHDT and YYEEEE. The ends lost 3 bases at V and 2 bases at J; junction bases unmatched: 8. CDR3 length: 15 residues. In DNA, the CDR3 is TGTGCCAGCAGCTGGGGTCCTAGCGGAACCTACGAGCAGTACTTC. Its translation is CASSWGPSGTYEQYF. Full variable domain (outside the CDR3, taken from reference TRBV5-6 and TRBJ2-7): DAGVTQSPTHLIKTRGQQVTLRCSPKSGHDTVSWYQQALGQGPQFIFQYYEEEERQRGNFPDRFSGHQFPNYSSELNVNALLLGDSALYLCASSWGPSGTYEQYFGPGTRLTVT.

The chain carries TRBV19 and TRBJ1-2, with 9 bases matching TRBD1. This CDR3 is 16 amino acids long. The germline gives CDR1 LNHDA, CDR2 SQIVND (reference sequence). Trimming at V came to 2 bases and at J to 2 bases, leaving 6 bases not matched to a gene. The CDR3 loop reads CASSITGTGQNYGYTF. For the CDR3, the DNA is TGTGCCAGTAGTATAACCGGGACAGGGCAGAACTATGGCTACACCTTC.

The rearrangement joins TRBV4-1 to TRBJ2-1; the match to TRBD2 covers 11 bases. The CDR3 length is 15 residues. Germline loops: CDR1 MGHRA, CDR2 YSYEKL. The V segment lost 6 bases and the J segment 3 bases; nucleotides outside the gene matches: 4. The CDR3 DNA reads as TGCGCCAGCAGAAAGGGACTAGCGGTCTACAATGAGCAGTTCTTC. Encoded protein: CASRKGLAVYNEQFF.

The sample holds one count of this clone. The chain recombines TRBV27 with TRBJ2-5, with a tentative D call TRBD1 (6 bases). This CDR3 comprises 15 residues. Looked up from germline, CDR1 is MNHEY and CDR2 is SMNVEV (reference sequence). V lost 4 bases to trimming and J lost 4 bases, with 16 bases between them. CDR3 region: CASSSYREFGETQYF. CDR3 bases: TGTGCCAGCAGTTCCTACAGGGAATTCGGAGAGACCCAGTACTTC.

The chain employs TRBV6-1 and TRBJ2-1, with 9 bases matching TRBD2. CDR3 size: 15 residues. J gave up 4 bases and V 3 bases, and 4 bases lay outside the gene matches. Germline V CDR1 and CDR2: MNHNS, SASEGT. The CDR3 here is CASSDGLAGYNEQFF. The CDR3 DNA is TGTGCCAGCAGTGATGGCCTAGCGGGGTACAATGAGCAGTTCTTC.

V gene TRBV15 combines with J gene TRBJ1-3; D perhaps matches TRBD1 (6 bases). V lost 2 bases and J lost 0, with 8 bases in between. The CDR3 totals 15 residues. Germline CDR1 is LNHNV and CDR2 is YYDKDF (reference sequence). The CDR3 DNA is TGTGCCACCAGCAGACAGGGGCCCTCTGGAAACACCATATATTTT. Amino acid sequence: CATSRQGPSGNTIYF.

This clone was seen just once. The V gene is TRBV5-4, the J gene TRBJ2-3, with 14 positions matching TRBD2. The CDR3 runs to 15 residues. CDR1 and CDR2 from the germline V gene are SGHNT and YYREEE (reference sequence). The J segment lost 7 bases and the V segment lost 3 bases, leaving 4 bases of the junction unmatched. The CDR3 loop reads CASSSGTSGRYTQYF. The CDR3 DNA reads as TGTGCCAGCAGCTCCGGGACTAGCGGGAGATATACGCAGTATTTT.

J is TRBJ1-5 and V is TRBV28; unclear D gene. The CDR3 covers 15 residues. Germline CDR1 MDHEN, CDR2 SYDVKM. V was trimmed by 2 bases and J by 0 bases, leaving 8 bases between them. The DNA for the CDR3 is TGTGCCAGCAGTTTAGAGACGGCTAGCAATCAGCCCCAGCATTTT. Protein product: CASSLETASNQPQHF.

CDR3 sequence: CASSDRGPTDTQYF. Written as DNA, the CDR3 is TGTGCCAGCAGTGACAGGGGGCCGACAGATACGCAGTATTTT. The chain couples TRBV6-1 to TRBJ2-3; TRBD1 matches 8 bases. Germline V gene data show CDR1 as MNHNS and CDR2 as SASEGT. The V and J ends lost 3 bases and 3 bases, in that order; junction bases with no gene match: 2. This CDR3 is 14 amino acids long.